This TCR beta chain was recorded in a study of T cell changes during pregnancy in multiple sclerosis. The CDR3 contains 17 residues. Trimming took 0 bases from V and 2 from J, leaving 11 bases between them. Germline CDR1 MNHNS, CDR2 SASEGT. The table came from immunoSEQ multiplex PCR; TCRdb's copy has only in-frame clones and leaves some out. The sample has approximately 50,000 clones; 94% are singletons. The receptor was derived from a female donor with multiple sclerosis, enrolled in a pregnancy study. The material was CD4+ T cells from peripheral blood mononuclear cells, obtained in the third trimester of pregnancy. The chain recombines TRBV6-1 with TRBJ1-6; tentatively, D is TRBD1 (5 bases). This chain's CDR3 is CASSEAAGGTYNSPLHF. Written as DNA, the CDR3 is TGTGCCAGCAGTGAAGCCGCTGGGGGGACCTATAATTCACCCCTCCACTTT.